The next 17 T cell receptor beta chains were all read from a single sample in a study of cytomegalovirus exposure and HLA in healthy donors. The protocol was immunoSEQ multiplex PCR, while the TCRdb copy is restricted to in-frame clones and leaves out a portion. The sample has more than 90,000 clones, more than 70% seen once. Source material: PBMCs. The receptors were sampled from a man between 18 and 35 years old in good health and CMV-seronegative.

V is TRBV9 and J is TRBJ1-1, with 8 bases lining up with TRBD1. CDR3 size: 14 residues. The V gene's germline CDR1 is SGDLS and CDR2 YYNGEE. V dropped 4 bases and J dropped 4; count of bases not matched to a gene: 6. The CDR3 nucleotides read TGTGCCAGCAGCACACAGGGGGGATCCACTGAAGCTTTCTTT. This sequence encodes CASSTQGGSTEAFF.

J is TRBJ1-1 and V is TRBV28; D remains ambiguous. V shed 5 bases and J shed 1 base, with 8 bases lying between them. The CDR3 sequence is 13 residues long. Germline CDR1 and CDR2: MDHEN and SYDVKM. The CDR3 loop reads CASSPPRNTEAFF. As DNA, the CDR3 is TGTGCCAGCAGTCCCCCGAGGAACACTGAAGCTTTCTTT.

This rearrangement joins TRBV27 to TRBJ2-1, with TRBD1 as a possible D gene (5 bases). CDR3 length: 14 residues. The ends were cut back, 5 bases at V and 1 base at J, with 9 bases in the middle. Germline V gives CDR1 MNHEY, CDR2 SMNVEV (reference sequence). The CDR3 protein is CASSTQGSYNEQFF. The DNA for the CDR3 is TGTGCCAGCAGTACTCAGGGATCCTACAATGAGCAGTTCTTC.

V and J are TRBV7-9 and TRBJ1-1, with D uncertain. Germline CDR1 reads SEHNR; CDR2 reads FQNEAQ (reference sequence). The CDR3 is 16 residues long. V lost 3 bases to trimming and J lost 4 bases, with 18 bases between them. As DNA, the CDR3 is TGTGCCAGCAGCTTTGATACTAGTTGGACCGGCACTGAAGCTTTCTTT. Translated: CASSFDTSWTGTEAFF.

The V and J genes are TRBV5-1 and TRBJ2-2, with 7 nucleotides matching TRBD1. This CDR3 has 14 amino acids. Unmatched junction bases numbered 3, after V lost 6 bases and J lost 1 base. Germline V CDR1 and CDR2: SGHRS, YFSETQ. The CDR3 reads CASNRDRNTGELFF. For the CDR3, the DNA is TGCGCCAGCAACCGGGACAGGAACACCGGGGAGCTGTTTTTT.

CDR3 protein: CASIRAGYGAYGYTF. The CDR3 DNA reads as TGTGCCAGCATTAGGGCGGGGTATGGGGCCTATGGCTACACCTTC. The chain links TRBV6-5 to TRBJ1-2, with D perhaps matching TRBD1 (5 bases). CDR1 is MNHEY and CDR2 is SVGAGI in the germline V gene. This CDR3 is 15 amino acids long. V gave up 7 bases and J gave up 4 bases, with 19 bases separating them.

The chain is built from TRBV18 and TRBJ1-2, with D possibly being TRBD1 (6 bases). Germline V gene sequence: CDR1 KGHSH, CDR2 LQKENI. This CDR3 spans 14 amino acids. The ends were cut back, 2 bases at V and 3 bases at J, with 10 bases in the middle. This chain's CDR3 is CASSPDRQDYGYTF. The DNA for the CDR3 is TGTGCCAGCTCACCAGACCGACAGGACTATGGCTACACCTTC.

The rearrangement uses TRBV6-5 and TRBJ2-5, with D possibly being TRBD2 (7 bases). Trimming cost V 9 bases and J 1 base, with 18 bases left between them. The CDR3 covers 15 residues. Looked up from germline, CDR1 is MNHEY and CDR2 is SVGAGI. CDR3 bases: TGTGCCAGTGGACTTGGGGGGGGCCGCCAAGAGACCCAGTACTTC. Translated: CASGLGGGRQETQYF.

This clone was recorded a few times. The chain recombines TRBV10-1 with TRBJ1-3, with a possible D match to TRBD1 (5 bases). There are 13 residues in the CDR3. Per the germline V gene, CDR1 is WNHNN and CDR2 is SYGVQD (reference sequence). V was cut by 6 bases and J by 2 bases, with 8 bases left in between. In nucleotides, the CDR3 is TGCGCCAGCAGGGACACAACTGGAAACACCATATATTTT. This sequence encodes CASRDTTGNTIYF.

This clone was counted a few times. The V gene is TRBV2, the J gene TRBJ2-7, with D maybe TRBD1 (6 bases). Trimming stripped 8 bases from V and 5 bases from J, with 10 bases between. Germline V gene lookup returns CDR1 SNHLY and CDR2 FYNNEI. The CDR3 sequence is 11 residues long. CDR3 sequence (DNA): TGTGCCAGCGGCCGGGACAACGAGCAGTACTTC. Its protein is CASGRDNEQYF.

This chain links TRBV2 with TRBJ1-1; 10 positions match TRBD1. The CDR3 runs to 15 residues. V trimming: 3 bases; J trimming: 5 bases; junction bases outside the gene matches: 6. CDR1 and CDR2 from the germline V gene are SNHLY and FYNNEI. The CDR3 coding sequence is TGTGCCAGCAGTGAGCCCGACAGGGGGCGGACTGAAGCTTTCTTT. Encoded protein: CASSEPDRGRTEAFF. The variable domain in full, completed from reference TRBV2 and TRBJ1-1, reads EPEVTQTPSHQVTQMGQEVILRCVPISNHLYFYWYRQILGQKVEFLVSFYNNEISEKSEIFDDQFSVERPDGSNFTLKIRSTKLEDSAMYFCASSEPDRGRTEAFFGQGTRLTVV.

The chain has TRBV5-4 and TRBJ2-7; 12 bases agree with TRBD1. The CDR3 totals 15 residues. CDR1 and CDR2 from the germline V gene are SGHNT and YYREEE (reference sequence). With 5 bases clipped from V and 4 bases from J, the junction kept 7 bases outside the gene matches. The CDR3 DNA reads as TGTGCCAGCAGTCAGGGACAGGGGGCGTCGTACGAGCAGTACTTC. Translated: CASSQGQGASYEQYF. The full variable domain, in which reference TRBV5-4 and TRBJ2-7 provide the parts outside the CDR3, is ETGVTQSPTHLIKTRGQQVTLRCSSQSGHNTVSWYQQALGQGPQFIFQYYREEENGRGNFPPRFSGLQFPNYSSELNVNALELDDSALYLCASSQGQGASYEQYFGPGTRLTVT.

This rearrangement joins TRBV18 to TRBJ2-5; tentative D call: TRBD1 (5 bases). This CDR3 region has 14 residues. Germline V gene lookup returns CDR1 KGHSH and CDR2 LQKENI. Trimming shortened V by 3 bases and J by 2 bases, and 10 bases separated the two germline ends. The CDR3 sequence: CASSPRQKQETQYF. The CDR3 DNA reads TGTGCCAGCTCACCGCGACAGAAACAAGAGACCCAGTACTTC. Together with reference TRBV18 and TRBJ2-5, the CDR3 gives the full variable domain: NAGVMQNPRHLVRRRGQEARLRCSPMKGHSHVYWYRQLPEEGLKFMVYLQKENIIDESGMPKERFSAEFPKEGPSILRIQQVVRGDSAAYFCASSPRQKQETQYFGPGTRLLVL.

The CDR3 sequence is CASSLSGTGDRTDTQYF. The CDR3 DNA follows: TGTGCCAGCAGCCTTTCCGGGACAGGTGACCGCACAGATACGCAGTATTTT. The J gene is TRBJ2-3, the V gene TRBV11-2; 8 nucleotides agree with TRBD1. Trimming took 5 bases from V and 1 from J; bases not matched to a gene: 11. Germline V lookup: CDR1 SGHAT, CDR2 FQNNGV. The CDR3 totals 17 residues.

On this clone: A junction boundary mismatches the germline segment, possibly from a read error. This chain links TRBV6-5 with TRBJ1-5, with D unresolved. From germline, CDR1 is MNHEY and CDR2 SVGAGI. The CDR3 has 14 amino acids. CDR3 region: CVSSYGRGYQPQHF. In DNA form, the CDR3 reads TGTGTCAGCAGTTACGGGCGAGGGTATCAGCCCCAGCATTTT.

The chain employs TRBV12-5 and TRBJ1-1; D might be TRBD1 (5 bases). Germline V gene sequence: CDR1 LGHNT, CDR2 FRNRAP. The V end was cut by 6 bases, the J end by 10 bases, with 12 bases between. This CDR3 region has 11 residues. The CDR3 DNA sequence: TGTGCTAGTGGCCTCCAGGGTTCAGCTTTCTTT. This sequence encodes CASGLQGSAFF.

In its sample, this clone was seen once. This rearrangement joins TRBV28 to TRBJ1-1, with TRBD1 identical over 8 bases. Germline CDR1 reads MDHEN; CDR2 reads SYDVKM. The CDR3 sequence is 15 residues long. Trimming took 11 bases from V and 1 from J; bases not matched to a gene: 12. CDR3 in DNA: TGTGCCTTACTGGCGCAGGGGGCTGGGAACACTGAAGCTTTCTTT. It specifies CALLAQGAGNTEAFF.